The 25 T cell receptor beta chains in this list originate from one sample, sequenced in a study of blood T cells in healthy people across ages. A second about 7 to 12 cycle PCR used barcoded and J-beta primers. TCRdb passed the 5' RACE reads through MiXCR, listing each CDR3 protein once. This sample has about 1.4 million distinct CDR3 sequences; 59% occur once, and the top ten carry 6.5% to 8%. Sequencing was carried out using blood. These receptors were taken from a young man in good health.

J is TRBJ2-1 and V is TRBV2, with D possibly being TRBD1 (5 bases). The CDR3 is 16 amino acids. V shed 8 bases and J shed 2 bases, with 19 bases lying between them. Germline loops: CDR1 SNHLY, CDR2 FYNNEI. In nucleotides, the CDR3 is TGTGCCAGCTCGGAAGGGGCAGACCGTACCTACAATGAGCAGTTCTTC. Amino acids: CASSEGADRTYNEQFF.

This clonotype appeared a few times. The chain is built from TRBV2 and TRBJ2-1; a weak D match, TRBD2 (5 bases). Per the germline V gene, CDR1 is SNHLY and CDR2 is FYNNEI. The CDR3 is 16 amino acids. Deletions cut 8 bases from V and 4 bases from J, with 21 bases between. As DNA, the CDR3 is TGTGCCAGCCGGGTGCGGGCACCTTCTAGATACAATGAGCAGTTCTTC. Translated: CASRVRAPSRYNEQFF.

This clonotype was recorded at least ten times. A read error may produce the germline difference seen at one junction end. Written as DNA, the CDR3 is TGCGCCAGCAGGCAGGGTCAAGAGACCCAGTACTTC. This translates into CASRQGQETQYF. The genes are TRBV6-5 and TRBJ2-5; a possible D gene is TRBD1 (5 bases). This CDR3 contains 12 residues. CDR1 is MNHEY, CDR2 SVGAGI, per germline.

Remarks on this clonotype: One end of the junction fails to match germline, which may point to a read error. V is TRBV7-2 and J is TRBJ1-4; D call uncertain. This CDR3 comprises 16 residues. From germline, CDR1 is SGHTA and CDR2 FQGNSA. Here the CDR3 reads CARSSLPGRRNEKLFF. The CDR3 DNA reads TGTGCCAGGAGCTCCCTCCCGGGGAGGCGGAATGAAAAACTGTTTTTT. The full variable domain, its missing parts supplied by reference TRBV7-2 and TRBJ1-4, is GAGVSQSPSNKVTEKGKDVELRCDPISGHTALYWYRQSLGQGLEFLIYFQGNSAPDKSGLPSDRFSAERTGGSVSTLTIQRTQQEDSAVYLCARSSLPGRRNEKLFFGSGTQLSVL.

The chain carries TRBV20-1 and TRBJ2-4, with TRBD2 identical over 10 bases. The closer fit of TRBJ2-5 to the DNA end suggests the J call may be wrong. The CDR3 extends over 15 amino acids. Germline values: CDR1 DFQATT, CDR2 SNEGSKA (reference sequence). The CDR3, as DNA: TGCAGTGCCAGTTTATCTAGCGGGGGAAAAGGGACCCAGTACTTC. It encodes CSASLSSGGKGTQYF.

The CDR3 here is CASSQTDRANYGYTF. The CDR3 DNA is TGCGCCAGCAGCCAAACTGACAGGGCTAACTATGGCTACACCTTC. The chain joins TRBV4-1 to TRBJ1-2; 7 bases agree with TRBD1. CDR1 and CDR2 from the germline V gene are MGHRA and YSYEKL. The ends lost 2 bases at V and 0 bases at J; junction bases unmatched: 3. The CDR3 spans 15 residues.

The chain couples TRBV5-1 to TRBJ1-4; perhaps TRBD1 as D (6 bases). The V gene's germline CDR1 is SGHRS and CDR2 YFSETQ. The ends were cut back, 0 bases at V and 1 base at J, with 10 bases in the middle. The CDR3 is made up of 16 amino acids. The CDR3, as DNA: TGCGCCAGCAGCTTGGAGGCCAGGGGAACTAATGAAAAACTGTTTTTT. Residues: CASSLEARGTNEKLFF. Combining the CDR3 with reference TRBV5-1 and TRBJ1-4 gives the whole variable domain KAGVTQTPRYLIKTRGQQVTLSCSPISGHRSVSWYQQTPGQGLQFLFEYFSETQRNKGNFPGRFSGRQFSNSRSEMNVSTLELGDSALYLCASSLEARGTNEKLFFGSGTQLSVL.

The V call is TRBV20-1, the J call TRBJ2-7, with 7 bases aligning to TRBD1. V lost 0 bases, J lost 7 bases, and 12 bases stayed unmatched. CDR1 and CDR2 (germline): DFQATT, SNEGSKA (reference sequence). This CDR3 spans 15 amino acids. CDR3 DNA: TGCAGTGCTAGAGATCAGGGGGTAGGAAGTGGGGAGCAGTACTTC. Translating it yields CSARDQGVGSGEQYF.

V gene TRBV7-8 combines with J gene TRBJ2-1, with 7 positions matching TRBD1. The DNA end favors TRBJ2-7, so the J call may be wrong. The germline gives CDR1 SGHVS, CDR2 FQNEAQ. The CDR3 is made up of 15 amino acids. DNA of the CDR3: TGTGCCAGCAGCTCCTACAGGGGCCCTTACAATGAGCAGTACTTC. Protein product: CASSSYRGPYNEQYF.

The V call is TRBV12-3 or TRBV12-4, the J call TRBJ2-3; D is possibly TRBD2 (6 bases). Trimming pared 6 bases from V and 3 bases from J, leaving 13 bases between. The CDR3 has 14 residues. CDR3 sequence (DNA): TGTGCCAGCAGCCCTGACAGCGGGACAGATACGCAGTATTTT. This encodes CASSPDSGTDTQYF.

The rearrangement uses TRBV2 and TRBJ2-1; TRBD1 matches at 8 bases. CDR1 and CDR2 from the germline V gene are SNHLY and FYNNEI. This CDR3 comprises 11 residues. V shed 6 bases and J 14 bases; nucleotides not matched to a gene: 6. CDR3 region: CASSDRGVEFF. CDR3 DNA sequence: TGTGCCAGCAGCGACAGGGGTGTGGAGTTCTTC.

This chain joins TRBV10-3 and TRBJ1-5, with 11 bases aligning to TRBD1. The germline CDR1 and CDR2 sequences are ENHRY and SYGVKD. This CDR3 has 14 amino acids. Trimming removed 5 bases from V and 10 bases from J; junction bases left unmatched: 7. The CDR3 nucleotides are TGTGCCATCAGTAAGGACAGGGGGCGTTTACCCCAGCATTTT. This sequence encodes CAISKDRGRLPQHF.

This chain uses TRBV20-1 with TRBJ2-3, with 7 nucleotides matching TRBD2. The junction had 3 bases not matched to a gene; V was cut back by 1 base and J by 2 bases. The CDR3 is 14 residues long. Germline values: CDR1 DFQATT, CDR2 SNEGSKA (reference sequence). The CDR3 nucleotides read TGCAGTGCTAGAGGGGCGGGGGACACAGATACGCAGTATTTT. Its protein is CSARGAGDTDTQYF.

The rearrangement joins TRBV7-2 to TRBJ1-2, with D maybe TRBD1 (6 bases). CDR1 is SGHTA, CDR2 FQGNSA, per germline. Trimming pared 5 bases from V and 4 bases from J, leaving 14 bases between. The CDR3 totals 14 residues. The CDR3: CASSVPGEPYGYTF. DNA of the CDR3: TGTGCCAGCAGCGTTCCAGGGGAGCCCTATGGCTACACCTTC.

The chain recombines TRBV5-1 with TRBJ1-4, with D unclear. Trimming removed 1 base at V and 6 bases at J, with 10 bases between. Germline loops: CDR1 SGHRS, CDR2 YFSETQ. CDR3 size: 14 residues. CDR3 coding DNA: TGCGCCAGCAGCTTGCGGGCAGAGGATGAAAAACTGTTTTTT. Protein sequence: CASSLRAEDEKLFF.

The CDR3: CASSLLGRGRGNEQFF. The CDR3 bases are TGTGCCAGCAGCTTACTCGGACGGGGGAGGGGAAATGAGCAGTTCTTC. The chain is built from TRBV7-2 and TRBJ2-1; 7 bases agree with TRBD2. Losses at the gene ends were 2 bases for V and 7 bases for J; bases not matched to a gene: 11. The germline gives CDR1 SGHTA, CDR2 FQGNSA. This CDR3 contains 16 residues.

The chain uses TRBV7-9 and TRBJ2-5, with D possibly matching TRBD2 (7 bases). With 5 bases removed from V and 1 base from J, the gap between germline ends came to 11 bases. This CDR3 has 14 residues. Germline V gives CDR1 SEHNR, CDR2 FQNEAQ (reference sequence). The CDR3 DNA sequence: TGTGCCAGCAGCGTGGGGGGGCGCCAAGAGACCCAGTACTTC. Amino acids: CASSVGGRQETQYF. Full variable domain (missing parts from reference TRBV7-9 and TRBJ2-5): DTGVSQNPRHKITKRGQNVTFRCDPISEHNRLYWYRQTLGQGPEFLTYFQNEAQLEKSRLLSDRFSAERPKGSFSTLEIQRTEQGDSAMYLCASSVGGRQETQYFGPGTRLLVL.

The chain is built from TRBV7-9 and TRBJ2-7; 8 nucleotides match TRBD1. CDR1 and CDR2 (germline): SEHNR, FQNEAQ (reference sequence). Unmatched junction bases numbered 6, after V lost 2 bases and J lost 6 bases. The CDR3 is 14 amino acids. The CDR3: CASSLPGQGGEQYF. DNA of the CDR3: TGTGCCAGCAGCTTACCCGGACAGGGTGGCGAGCAGTACTTC.

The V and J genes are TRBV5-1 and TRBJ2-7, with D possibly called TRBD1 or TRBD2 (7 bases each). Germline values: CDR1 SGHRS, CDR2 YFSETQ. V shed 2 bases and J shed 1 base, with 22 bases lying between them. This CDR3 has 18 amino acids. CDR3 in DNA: TGCGCCAGCAGCTTTTGGAGCGGGGAGCCGGGACAGTCCTACGAGCAGTACTTC. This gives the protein CASSFWSGEPGQSYEQYF.

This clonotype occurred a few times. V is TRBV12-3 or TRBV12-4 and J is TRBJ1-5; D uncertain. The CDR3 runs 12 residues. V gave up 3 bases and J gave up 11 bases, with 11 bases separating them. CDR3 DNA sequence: TGTGCCAGCAGTTTGAGACGTAGATCCCAGCATTTT. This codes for CASSLRRRSQHF.

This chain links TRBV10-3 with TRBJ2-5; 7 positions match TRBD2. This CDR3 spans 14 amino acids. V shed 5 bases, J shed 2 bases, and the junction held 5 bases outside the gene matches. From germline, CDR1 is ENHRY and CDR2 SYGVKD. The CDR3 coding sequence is TGTGCCATCAGTCAGGCTAGCGGACAAGAGACCCAGTACTTC. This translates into CAISQASGQETQYF.

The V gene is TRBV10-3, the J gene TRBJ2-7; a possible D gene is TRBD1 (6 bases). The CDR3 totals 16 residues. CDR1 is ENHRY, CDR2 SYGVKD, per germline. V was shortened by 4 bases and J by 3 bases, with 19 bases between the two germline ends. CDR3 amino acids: CAISANPLTGNYEQYF. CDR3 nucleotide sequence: TGTGCCATCAGTGCTAATCCCCTTACAGGGAACTACGAGCAGTACTTC.

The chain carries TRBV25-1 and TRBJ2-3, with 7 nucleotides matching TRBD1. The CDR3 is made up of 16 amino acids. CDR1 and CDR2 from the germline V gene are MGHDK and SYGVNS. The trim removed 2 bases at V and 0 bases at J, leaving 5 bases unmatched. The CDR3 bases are TGTGCCAGCAGTGAAGACAGGGAGACTAGCACAGATACGCAGTATTTT. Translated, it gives CASSEDRETSTDTQYF.

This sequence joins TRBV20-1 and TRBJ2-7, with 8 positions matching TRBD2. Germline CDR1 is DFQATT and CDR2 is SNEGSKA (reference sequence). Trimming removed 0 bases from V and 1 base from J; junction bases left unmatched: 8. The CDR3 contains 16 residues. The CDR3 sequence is CSARDLIAGPSYEQYF. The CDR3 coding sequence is TGCAGTGCTAGAGATTTGATAGCGGGACCTTCCTACGAGCAGTACTTC.

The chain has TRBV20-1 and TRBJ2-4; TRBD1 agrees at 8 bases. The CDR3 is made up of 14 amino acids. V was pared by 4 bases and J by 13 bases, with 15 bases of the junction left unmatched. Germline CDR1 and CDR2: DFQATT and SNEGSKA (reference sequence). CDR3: CSAMEGQGLDEQYF. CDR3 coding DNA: TGCAGTGCTATGGAAGGACAGGGCTTGGATGAGCAGTACTTC.